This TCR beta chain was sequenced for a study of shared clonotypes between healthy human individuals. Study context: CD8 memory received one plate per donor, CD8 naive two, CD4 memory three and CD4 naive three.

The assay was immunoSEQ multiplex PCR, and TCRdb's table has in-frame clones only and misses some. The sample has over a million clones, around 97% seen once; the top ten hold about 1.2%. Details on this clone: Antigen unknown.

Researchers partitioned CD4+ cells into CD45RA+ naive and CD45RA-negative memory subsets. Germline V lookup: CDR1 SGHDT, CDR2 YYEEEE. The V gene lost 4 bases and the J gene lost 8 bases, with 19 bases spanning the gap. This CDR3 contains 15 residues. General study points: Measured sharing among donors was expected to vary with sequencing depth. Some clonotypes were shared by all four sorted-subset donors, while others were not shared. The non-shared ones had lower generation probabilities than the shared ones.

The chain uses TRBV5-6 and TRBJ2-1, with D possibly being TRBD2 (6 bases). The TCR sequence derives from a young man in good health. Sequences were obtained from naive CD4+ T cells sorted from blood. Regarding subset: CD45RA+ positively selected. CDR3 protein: CASSPTYGSGDEQFF. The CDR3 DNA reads TGTGCCAGCAGCCCTACGTACGGGAGTGGGGATGAGCAGTTCTTC.